Listed below are T cell receptor beta chains from one sample, sequenced in a study of regulatory T cells in long-lasting Graves disease. TCRdb re-called the multiplex PCR reads through MiXCR, storing one row per CDR3 protein. The sample records hundreds of thousands of distinct CDR3 sequences, around 32% being singletons. This specimen consisted of peripheral blood mononuclear cells (PBMCs), obtained when the disease was refractory, from a patient treated with antithyroid drugs. All receptors derive from a female donor with Graves disease. Both conserved end residues are part of each CDR3. D genes are given only for firm matches. Size values are once, few and many counts, or a class for expanded clones, and some rows have none.

abundance	v_gene	d_gene	j_gene	CDR3nt	CDR3aa
many	TRBV12-3/TRBV12-4	-	TRBJ1-5	TGTGCCAGCAGTTTAATTAGTAGCAATCAGCCCCAGCATTTT	CASSLISSNQPQHF
-	TRBV7-2	TRBD2	TRBJ2-7	TGTGCCAGCAGCTTATGGGTGGGAGGGTTGTACGAGCAGTACTTC	CASSLWVGGLYEQYF
few	TRBV12-3/TRBV12-4	-	TRBJ1-2	TGTGCCAGCAGTTCAGTATCAGGGTTGTTTACCTTC	CASSSVSGLFTF
many	TRBV2	-	TRBJ1-5	TGTGCCAGCAGTGAAGTGGGGGCTAATCAGCCCCAGCATTTT	CASSEVGANQPQHF
-	TRBV29-1	TRBD1	TRBJ2-7	TGCAGCGCACTGCCAGGGACAGGGCGCTCCTACGAGCAGTACTTC	CSALPGTGRSYEQYF
-	TRBV28	TRBD1	TRBJ1-1	TGTGCCAGCAGCCAAAGGTTGGACAGGGGAAAAGCTTTCTTT	CASSQRLDRGKAFF
-	TRBV20-1	-	TRBJ1-2	TGCAGTGCTGGCGGGCAGGGGAGATCGGGGGGCTACACCTTC	CSAGGQGRSGGYTF
-	TRBV7-2	-	TRBJ2-4	TGCGCCAGCAGCCAAGCGGTGCACAGGTTTGGGTTTCGGGACATTCAGTACTTC	CASSQAVHRFGFRDIQYF
few	TRBV20-1	TRBD2	TRBJ2-7	TGCAGTGCTACGGGACTAGAGGTCTACGAGCAGTACTTC	CSATGLEVYEQYF
-	TRBV19	-	TRBJ1-6	TGTGCCAGCAGACGACTTGGGCTAAGTGATTCACCCCTCCACTTT	CASRRLGLSDSPLHF
many	TRBV2	TRBD1	TRBJ2-5	TGTGCCAGCAGGAGGCGGGACAGGACTGGCGAGACCCAGTACTTC	CASRRRDRTGETQYF
many	TRBV2	-	TRBJ2-5	TGTGCCAGCACCCGGCGCCAGCAAGAGACCCAGTACTTC	CASTRRQQETQYF
-	TRBV11-2	-	TRBJ2-4	TGTGCCAGCAGTTCTGGGACACTTCTAGCCAAAAACATTCAGTACTTC	CASSSGTLLAKNIQYF
-	TRBV9	-	TRBJ1-2	TGTGCCAGCAGCGTAGATTCGGGGATACCGGTCTATGGCTACACCTTC	CASSVDSGIPVYGYTF
few	TRBV7-9	-	TRBJ2-2	TGTGCCAGCAGCGATCCACAGGGTCTCTCCTCCGGGGAGCTGTTTTTT	CASSDPQGLSSGELFF
-	TRBV29-1	TRBD2	TRBJ2-1	TGCAGCGGTGGACCGGGACTAGCGGACAATGAGCAGTTCTTC	CSGGPGLADNEQFF
-	TRBV2	TRBD1	TRBJ1-4	TGTGCCAGCAGGAGACAGGGACCTGAAAAACTGTTTTTT	CASRRQGPEKLFF
-	TRBV6-2/TRBV6-3	-	TRBJ1-5	TGTGCCAGCAGTTACTCGGGGGCTCGAGGAAATCAGCCCCAGCATTTT	CASSYSGARGNQPQHF
-	TRBV30	-	TRBJ1-5	TGTGCCTGGAGTGCCGGTTTCAATCAGCCCCAGCATTTT	CAWSAGFNQPQHF
few	TRBV6-2/TRBV6-3	-	TRBJ1-5	TGTGCCAGCAGTTACTCCCCGGGCAGGCAGCCCCAGCATTTT	CASSYSPGRQPQHF
-	TRBV20-1	-	TRBJ2-7	TGCAGTGCTAGACTACTCGGCAGGTCCTCCTACGAGCAGTACTTC	CSARLLGRSSYEQYF
few	TRBV27	-	TRBJ1-3	TGTGCCAGCAGTTTAGCAGGGTTTGGAGCTGGAAACACCATATATTTT	CASSLAGFGAGNTIYF
-	TRBV20-1	-	TRBJ1-2	TGCAGTGCTAGTAAGGCAGGGACTATCTATGGCTACACCTTC	CSASKAGTIYGYTF
few	TRBV7-2	-	TRBJ1-2	TGTGCCAGCTCTAAACCTGGACATGGCTACACCTTC	CASSKPGHGYTF
many	TRBV6-5	TRBD1	TRBJ1-2	TGTGCCAGCAGTTCCGGGACAGAGGGCTATGGCTACACCTTC	CASSSGTEGYGYTF
-	TRBV10-3	-	TRBJ1-1	TGTGCCATCAGTGAGTCCGGTCACAACGAGGAAGCTTTCTTT	CAISESGHNEEAFF
many	TRBV2	-	TRBJ1-2	TGTGCCAGCAGTTCCTTCCTGGCGGTAGGGAATGGCTACACCTTC	CASSSFLAVGNGYTF
-	TRBV7-9	-	TRBJ2-2	TGTGCCAGCAGCTGGAGGGGGAAAGTGCGCACCGGGGAGCTGTTTTTT	CASSWRGKVRTGELFF
-	TRBV6-2/TRBV6-3	-	TRBJ1-3	TGTGCCAGCAAACGGCGGCCGATCTCTGGAAACACCATATATTTT	CASKRRPISGNTIYF
-	TRBV28	-	TRBJ1-5	TGTGCCAGCACCAAGAGGAGGGATCAGCCCCAGCATTTT	CASTKRRDQPQHF
-	TRBV15	TRBD2	TRBJ2-7	TGTGCCACCAGCCACCATAGGACTAGCGGGAGAGAAAACGAGCAGTACTTC	CATSHHRTSGRENEQYF
once	TRBV6-4	-	TRBJ1-5	TGTGCCAGCAGTGGAGGCGGGGAGGTCCATCAGCCCCAGCATTTT	CASSGGGEVHQPQHF
few	TRBV20-1	-	TRBJ2-5	TGCAGTGCGATTTCCGGAAACCAAGAGACCCAGTACTTC	CSAISGNQETQYF
-	TRBV7-9	TRBD1	TRBJ1-2	TGTGCCAGCGGCGTCATGGACAGGGTATTTTTTGGCTACACCTTC	CASGVMDRVFFGYTF
-	TRBV10-3	-	TRBJ1-2	TGTGCCATCAGTGAGGTGGCAGGTAGTCGCTACACCTTC	CAISEVAGSRYTF
few	TRBV7-6	-	TRBJ2-5	TGTGCCAGCGTTACACCTAGGACAGAGGAAAACCAAGAGACCCAGTACTTC	CASVTPRTEENQETQYF
few	TRBV27	-	TRBJ1-2	TGTGCCAGCAGTTTATCGATCCCGGGGGGGCCTGGCTACACCTTC	CASSLSIPGGPGYTF
few	TRBV7-6	TRBD1	TRBJ2-7	TGTGCCAGCAGCCCGCGGACAGGGGTGGGTAACGAGCAGTACTTC	CASSPRTGVGNEQYF
many	TRBV7-3	TRBD1	TRBJ2-5	TGTGCCAGCAGCAGTGGGTGGGACAGGGTCATGTCGGCAGAGACCCAGTACTTC	CASSSGWDRVMSAETQYF
few	TRBV12-3/TRBV12-4	-	TRBJ1-5	TGTGTCAGCAGTCCAGGACACAATAGCAATCAGCCCCAGCATTTT	CVSSPGHNSNQPQHF
few	TRBV29-1	TRBD1	TRBJ2-7	TGCAGCGTTGAAATTCCGGACAGGGCTATGTACGAGCAGTACTTC	CSVEIPDRAMYEQYF
few	TRBV6-1	TRBD1	TRBJ1-2	TGTGCCAGCAGTGCAGGGGGGTTGCGCTATGGCTACACCTTC	CASSAGGLRYGYTF
-	TRBV3-1	-	TRBJ1-6	TGTGCCAGCAGCCCCCGGGGAGAGGTAAACTCACCCCTCCACTTT	CASSPRGEVNSPLHF